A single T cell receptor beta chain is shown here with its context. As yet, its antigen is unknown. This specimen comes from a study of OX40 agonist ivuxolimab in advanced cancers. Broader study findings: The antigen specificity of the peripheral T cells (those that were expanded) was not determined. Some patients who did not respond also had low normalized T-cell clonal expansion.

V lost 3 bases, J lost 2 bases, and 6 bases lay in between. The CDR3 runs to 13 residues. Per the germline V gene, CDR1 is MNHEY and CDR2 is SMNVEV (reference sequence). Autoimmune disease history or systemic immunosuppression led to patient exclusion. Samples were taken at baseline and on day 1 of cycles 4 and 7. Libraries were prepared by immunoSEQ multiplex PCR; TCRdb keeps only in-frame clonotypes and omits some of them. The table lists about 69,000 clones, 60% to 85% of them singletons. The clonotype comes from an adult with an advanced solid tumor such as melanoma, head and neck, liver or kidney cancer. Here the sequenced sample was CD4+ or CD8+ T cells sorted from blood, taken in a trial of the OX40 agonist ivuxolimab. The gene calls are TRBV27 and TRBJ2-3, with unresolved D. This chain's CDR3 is CASSFKSTDTQYF. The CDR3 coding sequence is TGTGCCAGCAGTTTTAAGTCCACAGATACGCAGTATTTT.